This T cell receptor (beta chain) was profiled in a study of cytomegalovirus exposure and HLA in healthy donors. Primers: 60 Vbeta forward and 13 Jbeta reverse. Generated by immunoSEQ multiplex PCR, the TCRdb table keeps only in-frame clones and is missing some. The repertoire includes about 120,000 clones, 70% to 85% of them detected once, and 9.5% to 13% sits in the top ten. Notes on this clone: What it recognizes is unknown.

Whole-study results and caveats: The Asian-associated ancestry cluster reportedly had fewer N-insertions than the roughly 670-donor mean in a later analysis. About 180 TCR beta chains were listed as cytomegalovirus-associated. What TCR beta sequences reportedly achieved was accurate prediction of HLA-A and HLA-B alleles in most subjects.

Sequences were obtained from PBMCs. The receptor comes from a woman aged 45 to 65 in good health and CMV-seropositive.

CDR3 amino acids: CASRLAYIYEQYF. The CDR3, as DNA: TGTGCCAGCAGACTAGCGTATATCTACGAGCAGTACTTC. The V call is TRBV6-1, the J call TRBJ2-7, with 7 bases identical to TRBD2. The CDR3 runs 13 residues. CDR1 and CDR2 from the germline V gene are MNHNS and SASEGT. The junction had 5 bases not matched to a gene; V was cut back by 6 bases and J by 3 bases.